This T cell receptor beta chain was sequenced in a study of OX40 agonist ivuxolimab in advanced cancers. About the full investigation: Ivuxolimab, which targeted the costimulatory receptor OX40 (CD134), was an agonistic, fully human IgG2 monoclonal antibody. Intravenous ivuxolimab was administered to patients every 2 weeks at six dose levels: 0.01, 0.1, 0.3, 1.5, 3 and 10 mg/kg. Among the roughly 50 dose-escalation patients, about 20 had hepatocellular carcinoma, approximately 15 melanoma, 9 renal cell carcinoma and 9 head and neck cancer. In the dose-escalation cohort, approximately 80% of patients were male, and the mean age was 60 years with a range of about 23 to 79. Prior anti-PD-1, anti-PD-L1 or anti-CTLA-4 therapy was permitted, and about 40% of dose-escalation patients had received checkpoint inhibitors. Three dose-escalation patients achieved partial responses, one with hepatocellular carcinoma and two with cutaneous melanoma. Peripheral TCRbeta sequencing aimed to test whether ivuxolimab altered TCR sequence diversity and caused clonal T-cell expansion. The paper reports the monotherapy dose-escalation portion (N ≈ 52 patients) of the phase I ivuxolimab trial.

As to this clone: No antigen is known for it. The record has no base qualities; no much larger clone is one base away.

Summary of the overall study and its limitations: At doses from 0.1 to 3.0 mg/kg, clonal expansion was seen in both CD4+ and CD8+ blood T cells between baseline and week 6. In partial responders in the 0.1-3.0 mg/kg groups, normalized peripheral clonal expansion was found to be among the lowest, especially among CD8+ T cells. After ivuxolimab, expanded clones were on average more numerous among CD8+ T cells than among CD4+ T cells. Antigen specificity was not determined for the clonally expanded peripheral T cells. Low levels of normalized T-cell clonal expansion were also seen in some patients who did not respond.

Patients with a history of autoimmune disease or receiving systemic immunosuppression were excluded from the trial. Peripheral blood for TCR sequencing was collected from all dose cohorts at baseline, on cycle 4 day 1, and on cycle 7 day 1. Samples were obtained from an open-label, multicenter, first-in-human phase I dose-escalation trial of ivuxolimab. Adults with locally advanced or metastatic melanoma, renal cell, hepatocellular, or head and neck squamous cell carcinoma were enrolled in the trial. Before TCR sequencing, CD4+ and CD8+ T cells were separately sorted from peripheral blood. For sequencing of the TCRbeta CDR3 region, genomic DNA was extracted from the sorted cells. The immunoSEQ Assay was used for sequencing of TCRbeta CDR3 regions. TCRdb re-hosts the immuneACCESS table, in-frame sequences only. Its copies lack some clones; in the studies checked, an unresolved V gene accounts for under half of them, and the cause for the rest is not known. In all, the sample holds some 67,000 clones, and roughly 87% of those were seen once. More than 5.5% of the sample belongs to the ten largest clones.

The receptor was isolated from an adult with an advanced solid tumor such as melanoma, head and neck, liver or kidney cancer. Sequenced material: CD4+ or CD8+ T cells sorted from blood, taken in a trial of the OX40 agonist ivuxolimab.

The nucleotide sequence reads TGTGCCAGCAGCGTAGCCAGCAGCACAGATACGCAGTATTTT. The resulting protein is CASSVASSTDTQYF. Recombination linked TRBV9 to TRBJ2-3; no confident D gene assignment can be made. For CDR1 and CDR2, the germline V gene lists SGDLS and YYNGEE. From its cysteine to its phenylalanine, the CDR3 spans 14 amino acids. Kept here is only the CDR3 DNA, which spans 42 bases and is read in frame from base 1. The junction shows trimming of 0 bases on V and 0 bases on J, plus 5 bases between the germline ends.